This T cell receptor beta chain was identified in a study of blood T cell repertoires in COVID-19. Study details: The origin of the acute and convalescent COVID-19 samples was the United States, Italy and Spain. PBMCs, B-cell-depleted T cells, or T cells provided the cDNA or gDNA that made up the material.

Original handling: It was from reference gene primer amplification that nucleated cell counts were estimated. The data were produced by immunoSEQ multiplex PCR, yet TCRdb's version contains in-frame clones alone and is incomplete. Clone size and the V and J calls come from that table; the DNA yielded D and trimming. The repertoire includes 110,000 to 150,000 clones, 85% to 90% of them detected once, and roughly 5.4% sits in the top ten. The CDR3 sequence is 12 residues long. Germline values: CDR1 SGHDN, CDR2 FVKESK. Trimming pared 4 bases from V and 12 bases from J, leaving 13 bases between. This clone was detected many times.

The sequencing input was peripheral blood. The chain carries TRBV14 and TRBJ2-1; D possibly corresponds to TRBD1 (6 bases). The sequence was collected from a human donor in a cohort sampled during active COVID-19. The CDR3 DNA reads TGTGCCAGCAGCCGTTACAGGGTGGGGCAGTTCTTC. Translated, it gives CASSRYRVGQFF. Using reference TRBV14 and TRBJ2-1 for the parts outside the CDR3, the full variable domain is EAGVTQFPSHSVIEKGQTVTLRCDPISGHDNLYWYRRVMGKEIKFLLHFVKESKQDESGMPNNRFLAERTGGTYSTLKVQPAELEDSGVYFCASSRYRVGQFFGPGTRLTVL.